Presented here are 22 T cell receptor beta chains from one specimen sequenced in a study of molecular identifiers for immune sequencing clone quantification. TCRdb independently ran MiXCR on the PCR reads; one entry per CDR3 protein. Of a few hundred thousand distinct CDR3 sequences listed, roughly 25% are singletons. Sequenced sample: naive CD8+ T cells from blood, with Jurkat cell RNA spiked in. Subset described: FACS-sorted CD8+CD4-CCR7+CD45RA+ naive T cells. Every receptor here comes from a human donor in good health. Some libraries in this study had Jurkat cell RNA spiked in.

The V call is TRBV2, the J call TRBJ2-5, with D uncertain. Germline CDR1 SNHLY, CDR2 FYNNEI. V lost 10 bases to trimming and J lost 2 bases, with 17 bases between them. The CDR3 sequence is 14 residues long. The CDR3 loop reads CATIPPDLQETQYF. CDR3 nucleotide sequence: TGTGCCACCATACCCCCCGACTTGCAAGAGACCCAGTACTTC.

To note about this clonotype: A read error is possible here, since a much larger clone lies one base away. The chain combines TRBV7-2 with TRBJ2-7; the D gene is possibly TRBD2 (6 bases). In germline, CDR1 is SGHTA, CDR2 FQGNSA. V lost 3 bases and J lost 6, with 12 bases in between. This CDR3 contains 13 residues. The CDR3 nucleotides read TGTGCCAGCAGCTTGGCGGGATCGAGCGAGCAGTACTTC. The encoded protein is CASSLAGSSEQYF.

Of note for this clonotype: This may be a read error: a much more frequent sequence differs by one nucleotide. The rearrangement uses TRBV7-6 and TRBJ2-3, with a weak D call TRBD2 (5 bases). The CDR3 runs 16 residues. Germline CDR1 reads SGHVS; CDR2 reads FNYEAQ. V was cut by 7 bases and J by 4 bases, with 21 bases left in between. The CDR3: CASNTAVGENSDTQYF. CDR3 nucleotide sequence: TGTGCCAGCAACACTGCAGTCGGGGAAAATTCAGATACGCAGTATTTT.

The V call is TRBV6-5, the J call TRBJ1-5; D unclear. Trimming took 0 bases from V and 7 from J, leaving 10 bases between them. This CDR3 spans 14 amino acids. CDR1 is MNHEY and CDR2 is SVGAGI in the germline V gene. The CDR3 is CASSYSSGYQPQHF. The CDR3 DNA is TGTGCCAGCAGTTACTCCTCGGGTTACCAGCCCCAGCATTTT.

This chain joins TRBV7-9 and TRBJ2-7; 8 bases map to TRBD2. This CDR3 has 14 residues. The ends lost 7 bases at V and 4 bases at J; junction bases unmatched: 9. Germline V lookup: CDR1 SEHNR, CDR2 FQNEAQ (reference sequence). The CDR3 region is CASNRGGTGYEQYF. Written as DNA, the CDR3 is TGTGCCAGCAACCGGGGGGGGACTGGATACGAGCAGTACTTC.

In regard to this clonotype: A read error may account for a junction end that differs from germline. The chain links TRBV12-3 or TRBV12-4 to TRBJ2-5; D is perhaps TRBD2 (7 bases). The CDR3 is 16 amino acids. In DNA, the CDR3 is TGTGCCAGCAGTCCGACCCACGGGGGGCGTCAAGAGACCCAGTGCTTC. It codes for CASSPTHGGRQETQCF.

The rearrangement links TRBV20-1 to TRBJ1-1; D is perhaps TRBD1 (5 bases). CDR3 size: 16 residues. Germline V gives CDR1 DFQATT, CDR2 SNEGSKA (reference sequence). The V end was cut by 0 bases, the J end by 0 bases, with 14 bases between. The CDR3 DNA reads as TGCAGTGCTAGAGATAGAGTGGGGCTAATGAACACTGAAGCTTTCTTT. The encoded protein is CSARDRVGLMNTEAFF.

J is TRBJ2-7 and V is TRBV5-4; TRBD1 matches 7 bases. Germline CDR1 is SGHNT and CDR2 is YYREEE (reference sequence). The CDR3 runs to 14 residues. V lost 4 bases and J lost 2; bases outside the gene matches: 6. CDR3 amino acids: CASSNRDSTYEQYF. The CDR3 DNA follows: TGTGCCAGCAGCAACCGGGACAGCACCTACGAGCAGTACTTC.

This clonotype was seen more than once but under ten times. The gene calls are TRBV3-1 and TRBJ1-5, with D uncertain. V lost 0 bases, J lost 7 bases, and 13 bases lay in between. The CDR3 is 15 residues long. Germline V gene sequence: CDR1 LGHDT, CDR2 YNNKEL (reference sequence). CDR3 coding DNA: TGTGCCAGCAGCCAAGATTGGCGAAACACCCAGCCCCAGCATTTT. It is translated as CASSQDWRNTQPQHF. The complete variable domain, with remaining parts taken from reference TRBV3-1 and TRBJ1-5, reads DTAVSQTPKYLVTQMGNDKSIKCEQNLGHDTMYWYKQDSKKFLKIMFSYNNKELIINETVPNRFSPKSPDKAHLNLHINSLELGDSAVYFCASSQDWRNTQPQHFGDGTRLSIL.

This clonotype was observed a handful of times. The chain has TRBV9 and TRBJ2-2; D gene uncertain. This CDR3 is 15 amino acids long. CDR1 is SGDLS and CDR2 is YYNGEE in the germline V gene. Trimming stripped 0 bases from V and 4 bases from J, with 10 bases between. The CDR3, as DNA: TGTGCCAGCAGCGTAGGTGGAGAGACCACCGGGGAGCTGTTTTTT. Translation gives CASSVGGETTGELFF.

This clonotype was seen a few times. CDR3 nucleotide sequence: TGTGCCAGCAGCTCCCTAGCGGGAGGCTCCTACAATGAGCAGTTCTTC. Amino acids: CASSSLAGGSYNEQFF. This chain uses TRBV7-6 with TRBJ2-1; 11 positions match TRBD2. The CDR3 contains 16 residues. Trimming removed 4 bases from V and 0 bases from J; junction bases left unmatched: 2. Germline V gene sequence: CDR1 SGHVS, CDR2 FNYEAQ.

This clonotype was counted only a few times. The chain has TRBV4-1 and TRBJ2-2; 11 bases map to TRBD2. This CDR3 has 14 amino acids. The germline gives CDR1 MGHRA, CDR2 YSYEKL. Germline trimming cut 4 bases from V and 6 bases from J; bases unmatched to any gene: 1. CDR3 sequence reads: CASSPSGRSGELFF. DNA of the CDR3: TGCGCCAGCAGCCCTAGCGGGAGGTCCGGGGAGCTGTTTTTT.

This clonotype has just a few counts. The J gene is TRBJ2-2, the V gene TRBV9, with 9 bases fitting TRBD2. The ends lost 3 bases at V and 2 bases at J; junction bases unmatched: 2. CDR3 length equals 15 residues. Germline V gene sequence: CDR1 SGDLS, CDR2 YYNGEE. The DNA of the CDR3 is TGTGCCAGCAGCGCCGGGACTAGCAACACCGGGGAGCTGTTTTTT. It translates to CASSAGTSNTGELFF. Full variable domain (remainder filled in from reference TRBV9 and TRBJ2-2): DSGVTQTPKHLITATGQRVTLRCSPRSGDLSVYWYQQSLDQGLQFLIQYYNGEERAKGNILERFSAQQFPDLHSELNLSSLELGDSALYFCASSAGTSNTGELFFGEGSRLTVL.

The V gene is TRBV15, the J gene TRBJ1-1, with a weak D call TRBD1 (5 bases). CDR3 size: 15 residues. Trimming cost V 6 bases and J 6 bases, with 20 bases left between them. The germline V gene has CDR1 LNHNV and CDR2 YYDKDF (reference sequence). CDR3 bases: TGTGCCACCAGGCTTAGGGCGGGGCCTGGGGCTGAAGCTTTCTTT. It yields the protein CATRLRAGPGAEAFF. The full variable domain, completed using reference TRBV15 and TRBJ1-1, is DAMVIQNPRYQVTQFGKPVTLSCSQTLNHNVMYWYQQKSSQAPKLLFHYYDKDFNNEADTPDNFQSRRPNTSFCFLDIRSPGLGDTAMYLCATRLRAGPGAEAFFGQGTRLTVV.

This clonotype showed up just once. The rearrangement joins TRBV5-4 to TRBJ2-1; a possible D gene is TRBD1 (5 bases). Germline V gene data show CDR1 as SGHNT and CDR2 as YYREEE (reference sequence). The CDR3 loop spans 11 amino acids. V lost 9 bases to trimming and J lost 9 bases, with 13 bases between them. CDR3: CATEQEGEQFF. Written as DNA, the CDR3 is TGTGCCACCGAACAGGAAGGTGAGCAGTTCTTC.

This clonotype was seen a handful of times. V usage is TRBV27 and J usage is TRBJ1-5, with a weak D call TRBD1 (5 bases). With 0 bases removed from V and 15 bases from J, the gap between germline ends came to 12 bases. The germline gives CDR1 MNHEY, CDR2 SMNVEV (reference sequence). This CDR3 has 12 residues. The CDR3 DNA sequence: TGTGCCAGCAGTTTATCTGGGGGGGTCATGCATTTT. Translating gives CASSLSGGVMHF.

This clonotype was counted only a few times. V usage is TRBV24-1 and J usage is TRBJ2-1; D call uncertain. Germline values: CDR1 KGHDR, CDR2 SFDVKD. Trimming removed 2 bases at V and 13 bases at J, with 14 bases between. The CDR3 has 13 residues. This CDR3 reads CATSDSAGPGQFF. CDR3 sequence (DNA): TGTGCCACCAGTGATTCCGCTGGCCCCGGCCAGTTCTTC.

This clonotype was counted between two and nine times. The J gene is TRBJ1-2, the V gene TRBV14; a possible D gene is TRBD1 (5 bases). The CDR3 contains 15 residues. V was clipped by 4 bases and J by 2 bases, with 14 bases between them. Germline CDR1 is SGHDN and CDR2 is FVKESK. This CDR3 is CASSPGFGGNYGYTF. The CDR3 nucleotides read TGTGCCAGCAGCCCCGGATTCGGGGGGAACTATGGCTACACCTTC. The variable domain in full, completed from reference TRBV14 and TRBJ1-2, reads EAGVTQFPSHSVIEKGQTVTLRCDPISGHDNLYWYRRVMGKEIKFLLHFVKESKQDESGMPNNRFLAERTGGTYSTLKVQPAELEDSGVYFCASSPGFGGNYGYTFGSGTRLTVV.

The chain combines TRBV28 with TRBJ2-1; 9 nucleotides agree with TRBD2. The CDR3 runs to 16 residues. V dropped 1 base and J dropped 8; count of bases not matched to a gene: 9. Germline V gene lookup returns CDR1 MDHEN and CDR2 SYDVKM. The CDR3 region is CASSLYRSGGTHEQFF. The CDR3 nucleotides are TGTGCCAGCAGTTTATATCGTAGCGGGGGAACTCATGAGCAGTTCTTC.

This clonotype appeared a few times. This sequence joins TRBV7-9 and TRBJ2-7, with TRBD1 identical over 7 bases. Germline loops: CDR1 SEHNR, CDR2 FQNEAQ (reference sequence). The V gene end was trimmed by 5 bases and the J gene end by 2 bases; junction bases not matched to a gene: 9. This CDR3 is built from 15 residues. CDR3 amino acids: CASSAGTDNPYEQYF. The CDR3 DNA is TGTGCCAGCAGCGCCGGGACAGACAATCCCTACGAGCAGTACTTC.

J is TRBJ2-7 and V is TRBV6-1; TRBD2 matches 7 bases. V was pared by 2 bases and J by 7 bases, with 8 bases of the junction left unmatched. The CDR3 contains 14 residues. Per germline, CDR1 MNHNS and CDR2 SASEGT. The CDR3 is CASSEKTSPWEQYF. Written as DNA, the CDR3 is TGTGCCAGCAGTGAAAAGACTAGCCCCTGGGAGCAGTACTTC.

This clonotype has only a few counts. J is TRBJ2-7 and V is TRBV7-2, with D possibly being TRBD1 (6 bases). The CDR3 loop spans 14 amino acids. V shed 5 bases and J shed 4 bases, with 15 bases lying between them. CDR1 is SGHTA and CDR2 is FQGNSA in the germline V gene. CDR3 residues: CASSPIGRGYEQYF. Here the CDR3 DNA reads TGTGCCAGCAGCCCCATCGGCAGGGGTTACGAGCAGTACTTC.